This TCR beta chain was recorded in a study of cytomegalovirus exposure and HLA in healthy donors listed by TCRdb under 2017. A note on the overall study: In an earlier analysis of about 560 of the donors, 276 Gb of sequence data and 117 million unique TCR beta sequences from roughly 190 million T cells were reported. The study aimed to test whether cataloging public T cell receptors could reveal signatures of past pathogen exposure. In addition to the first cohort of 666 subjects, a separate validation cohort of 100 to 150 different subjects was used. Donor age, sex, ethnicity and CMV serostatus were compiled alongside the repertoire data. An early release covering 500 to 750 HLA-typed donors comprised around 300 gigabases of sequencing data and around 86 million unique TCR sequences. The genetic ancestry cluster associated with self-reported Caucasian donors included 70% to 85% of the approximately 400 genotyped donors. Among 300 to 500 genotyped donors of the cohort, an average of around 250,000 unique TCR beta nucleotide sequences was sequenced per donor, of which 15% to 20% were non-productive. HLA typing covered class I and class II loci at four-digit resolution. An earlier analysis of 500 to 750 of the donors applied high-throughput TCR beta sequencing to assess whether each TCR beta V gene segment acted as functional or pseudogenic. In the later analysis, no new phenotypic data were used to find candidate immune exposures; instead, reliance was placed on TCR beta sequences and their occurrence across donors. High-throughput TCR immunosequencing, statistical association of individual TCRs with disease status, and machine learning were combined to predict cytomegalovirus infection status. A handful of DR-DQ haplotypes were handled as single units for association and clustering because linkage in the cohort was strong. The study profiled the T cell repertoires of hundreds of subjects by immunosequencing and related them to cytomegalovirus serostatus. All discovery cohort repertoires had been generated using a single sequencing platform. A later analysis re-analyzed previously published TCR beta repertoires from roughly 630 donors and added high-resolution HLA genotyping to study TCR occurrence patterns. A later genetic analysis used genome-wide SNP genotypes for about 60% of the roughly 700 donors, treating that subset as a discovery cohort. The number of typed donors differed by locus: roughly 620-640 for A, B, C, DRB1 and DQB1; some 500 for DQA1; 606 for DPA1; and around 450 for DPB1. General study outcomes and caveats: Only TCR beta chains were sequenced in this cohort, and the absence of alpha or paired-chain data limited detectable features. In a later analysis, HLA-associated TCR beta chains were found to be more clonally expanded and to have lower generation probabilities than equally common non-associated chains. A later analysis associated 16,951 TCR beta sequences with specific HLA alleles at a false discovery rate of 0.05. Because counts were too low, 15 to 20 rarely observed V segments, including chromosome 9 orphons, were left out of the earlier analysis of roughly 600 of the donors. In a later analysis, the rate of TCR association differed among HLA loci, with DRB1 alleles having the most associated TCRs and HLA-C alleles having the fewest. A later genetic analysis associated a missense DCLRE1C variant with V-gene and J-gene trimming of TCR beta chains, and an independent cohort replicated the association. CMV serostatus was the only immune exposure information available for the cohort. Correlated functional status among segregating V segments might be attributable to linkage disequilibrium, but an unknown experimental factor could not be ruled out. Roughly uniform sequencing depth across donors was assumed in presence/absence analyses, although this assumption may not hold. In vitro tests confirmed that a few of the cytomegalovirus-associated TCR beta chains recognize cytomegalovirus antigens. A cluster of highly shared sequence variants was judged likely to represent a technical artifact of the sequencing pipeline. In an earlier analysis of about 540 of the donors, most TCR beta V segments were observed in productive rearrangements about 87% or about 30% of the time, broadly matching IMGT annotations. The authors suggested that the approach could potentially be generalized to other disease states and immunological phenotypes. When HLA alleles, especially DR and DQ, strongly co-occurred, attributing TCR associations to individual alleles was difficult. The study listed 164 TCR beta chains as associated with cytomegalovirus. Because HLA typing was unavailable for some donors at each locus, only the typed subset was used in association tests. In a later analysis, several top co-occurrence clusters were reported to appear linked to parvovirus B19, influenza, CMV and Epstein-Barr virus. In both the original and validation cohorts, the classifier was reported to diagnose cytomegalovirus status with high specificity and sensitivity. Most CMV-associated TCR beta chains appeared to be HLA-restricted in a later analysis, and the HLA associations seemed to be driven largely by CMV exposure. A further reported finding was that TCR beta sequences accurately predicted the HLA-A and HLA-B alleles for most subjects in the first cohort. According to a later genetic analysis, donors in an Asian-associated ancestry cluster had fewer N-insertions in productive TCRs than the approximately 630-donor mean. Because the 87-base-pair reads could not distinguish some IMGT-functional V segments, including TRBV6-2 and TRBV6-3, those segments were excluded. Most TCR sequences were observed very rarely across donors, whereas some public TCRs were present in many individuals.

Library construction relied on the immunoSEQ multiplex PCR assay. For the multiplex PCR, a mixture combining 60 forward primers for TCR Vbeta segments and 13 reverse primers for TCR Jbeta segments was used. Amplification of the CDR3 region of rearranged TCR beta genes was performed with a multiplex PCR assay on genomic DNA. The Illumina HiSeq System was used to sequence the amplified TCR beta libraries as 87-base-pair reads. Per the authors' processing: A later analysis counted tens of millions of unique TCR beta chains across the approximately 700 repertoires, and around 12 million of these chains were shared by at least two donors. To remove PCR and sequencing errors, raw reads were error-corrected and collapsed into unique sequences using a nearest-neighbor algorithm that merged closely related sequences. V, D and J gene segments were assigned by aligning CDR3 sequences to IMGT reference sequences. For a sequence to be retained, a match of at least six nucleotides to both a V gene segment and a J gene segment was required. A rearrangement counted as productive if the CDR3 had no stop codons and remained in frame with V and J, and every other rearrangement counted as non-productive. CDR3 was defined by IMGT convention, running from the second conserved V-encoded cysteine to the conserved J-encoded phenylalanine. In an earlier analysis of around 540 of the donors, sequences lacking an unambiguous match to a single V gene segment were excluded. In an earlier analysis of some 590 of the donors, V segments were called functional above 56.7% productive rearrangements and were called segregating when the between-donor standard deviation exceeded 5%. A statistical classification framework was developed to diagnose cytomegalovirus status using the catalog of TCR beta chain sequences. In a later analysis, V and J genes were assigned by comparing TCR nucleotide sequences against IMGT/GENE-DB human TR gene sequences. In a later analysis, CDR3 sequences and most-parsimonious VDJ recombination scenarios were assigned using the TCRdist pipeline. In a later analysis, each TCR beta chain was defined by its CDR3 amino acid sequence together with its V-gene family, and reads without a unique V-gene family were excluded. In a later analysis, around 600 highly shared, low-generation-probability nucleotide sequences were removed to address suspected cross-contamination and a sequencing artifact. For each public chain, a later analysis derived a clonal expansion index from normalized ranks of inferred template counts within each repertoire. Generation probabilities in a later analysis came from a VDJ recombination model fitted to out-of-frame rearrangements, and those results were checked against IGoR. Hypergeometric tests were used in a later analysis to score TCR-TCR, TCR-HLA and TCR-CMV co-occurrence, with a repertoire-size bias correction applied to the TCR pairs. A later analysis estimated false discovery rates by permuting HLA or CMV assignments 20 times. A later analysis grouped co-occurring TCRs with DBSCAN, adding TCRdist sequence similarity when clustering within HLA-allele-positive subsets. Co-occurrence clustering excluded repertoires with fewer than 30,000 or more than 120,000 public chains, plus five with anomalous nucleotide sharing. What TCRdb holds here is the immuneACCESS table cut down to in-frame rearrangements. Part of the clones is not present; checked against another copy, under half of the missing clones reflect an unresolved V gene, and the others are unexplained. V and J calls and clone size are as listed in that table; D and trimming were resolved from the DNA. This sample gives some 150,000 clones in total; about 75% of them show up just once. 3% to 3.5% of the sample is held by the ten biggest clonotypes.

As for this clone: Its antigen is currently not known. The record has no base qualities; no much larger clone is one base away.

The CDR3, from cysteine to phenylalanine, totals 12 residues. Here the CDR3 DNA is all that survives: 36 bases in frame from base 1. From a lookup of the germline V gene, CDR1 and CDR2 are LGHNT and FRNRAP. Trimming takes 5 bases from V and 4 bases from J, and the germline ends sit 8 bases apart. In total, 600 or so healthy bone marrow donors made up the cohort. At the time of sampling, all cohort members were nominally healthy, though unrecorded immune exposures were likely present. The donor was CMV seronegative and belonged to the group of around 350 seronegative cohort members. Every donor gave a peripheral blood sample, and the peripheral blood mononuclear cells from that sample were used for TCR beta sequencing. Genomic DNA extraction from the blood cell samples was performed with the Qiagen DNeasy Blood Extraction Kit.

The TCR sequence derives from a middle-aged man in good health and CMV-seronegative. The specimen was PBMCs. The chain couples TRBV12-5 to TRBJ1-1, with the D gene not confidently named. The DNA reads TGTGCTAGTGGTAGCCCCCGCACTGAAGCTTTCTTT. This sequence encodes CASGSPRTEAFF.